This T cell receptor beta chain was observed in a study of CD8 T cells in ankylosing spondylitis. Researchers built TCR beta libraries using quantitative 5'-RACE with molecular barcodes. TCRdb redid the calling of the 5' RACE reads with MiXCR, one entry per CDR3 protein. The table lists about 42,000 distinct CDR3 sequences, 2.5% to 3.5% of them singletons. Germline V gives CDR1 MDHEN, CDR2 SYDVKM. The CDR3 sequence is 10 residues long. This clonotype was counted many times. Its antigen remains unidentified. A read error may produce the germline difference seen at one junction end. Findings and caveats of the study: Seemingly characteristic of ankylosing spondylitis blood was a TCR beta motif consisting of about 8 highly homologous variants. Earlier reports found some motif variants in synovial fluid and blood in reactive arthritis.

The clonotype was recovered from a male donor with ankylosing spondylitis or in good health (not recorded which). V gene TRBV28 combines with J gene TRBJ2-7, with no clear D. Specimen: blood, either unsorted or a sorted T cell fraction (not recorded which). For the CDR3, the DNA is TGCGGGCTGTGTCCCCACGAGCAGTACTTC. Amino acids: CGLCPHEQYF.